Listed below are T cell receptor beta chains from one sample, sequenced in a study of siplizumab effects on memory and regulatory T cells. Libraries were prepared by immunoSEQ multiplex PCR; TCRdb keeps only in-frame clonotypes and omits some of them. This sample has about 64,000 clones; just over 95% occur once, and the top ten carry about 0.1%. The sequenced sample consisted of naive CD8+ T cells sorted from blood. The source of these receptors is a human donor in good health. CDR3s include the opening cysteine and the closing phenylalanine or tryptophan.

TRBJ2-2,TRBV4-1,CASSQGRGGPGELFF
TRBJ1-2,TRBV19,CASSIWAQGNYGYTF
TRBJ1-1,TRBV6-1,CASSDRTGGNPEAFF
TRBJ2-5,TRBV7-9,CASSFFGEETQYF
TRBJ2-2,TRBV7-9,CASSFISGELFF
TRBJ1-1,TRBV2,CARPLGVNTEAFF
TRBJ2-1,TRBV2,CASSQRGYYNEQFF
TRBJ2-3,TRBV9,CASSDVRPGPLTDTQYF
TRBJ1-5,TRBV6-4,CASSATINQPQHF
TRBJ1-2,TRBV19,CATSPAAFYGYTF
TRBJ2-7,TRBV7-9,CASSHGDEQYF
TRBJ2-1,TRBV9,CASSVALAGASYNEQFF
TRBJ2-5,TRBV14,CASSQDKASGKETQYF
TRBJ2-1,TRBV19,CASSMGLAGHNEQFF
TRBJ1-3,TRBV4-3,CASSQDSGSGNTIYF
TRBJ2-3,TRBV27,CASRLAGADTQYF
TRBJ2-7,TRBV5-4,CASSAGTGGYEQYF
TRBJ2-1,TRBV5-1,CASSLDGGGPYNEQFF
TRBJ1-5,TRBV19,CASTRGPAQPQHF
TRBJ1-2,TRBV7-2,CASSAAGGQVSYGYTF
TRBJ2-3,TRBV2,CASSEMGEQITDTQYF
TRBJ2-7,TRBV7-6,CASSLVAGDSSYEQYF
TRBJ1-1,TRBV19,CASSIMVALNTEAFF
TRBJ1-1,TRBV19,CASGLPLQGLNTEAFF
TRBJ1-3,TRBV2,CASYGTWGNTIYF
TRBJ2-2,TRBV6-6,CASSYGEGGELFF
TRBJ1-1,TRBV27,CASSLYGGYTEAFF
TRBJ2-1,TRBV6-5,CASRVRGEQFF
TRBJ2-1,TRBV10-3,CAISDRANEQFF
TRBJ2-1,TRBV19,CASSSGLAGVSTYNEQFF
TRBJ2-2,TRBV27,CASSFFPGTSDGGSTGELFF
TRBJ2-3,TRBV19,CASSKSTSPFTDTQYF
TRBJ2-7,TRBV25-1,CASSGGTLYEQYF
TRBJ2-7,TRBV29-1,CSVNPGQGEEQYF
TRBJ1-2,TRBV2,CASSEAVDRVGGTF
TRBJ2-3,TRBV18,CASSLPDTQYF
TRBJ2-4,TRBV5-1,CASSLASSGGSKNIQYF